One and the same sample provided the 23 T cell receptor beta chains below, sequenced in a study of metastatic and nonmetastatic thyroid tumors. Using MiXCR, TCRdb reanalyzed the PCR reads. The sample contains tens of thousands of clones, 10% to 15% of which appear only once. Thyroid surgery was performed in patients who had received no treatment beforehand. The sequencing sample was made of blood. These receptors were taken from a female donor with papillary thyroid cancer or a benign thyroid nodule (not recorded which). Some clones in this sample may be carry-over from other donors' samples.

This clone was picked up many times. The chain employs TRBV11-2 and TRBJ2-3, with TRBD2 identical over 11 bases. The germline V gene has CDR1 SGHAT and CDR2 FQNNGV. V shed 4 bases, J shed 0 bases, and the junction held 3 bases outside the gene matches. The CDR3 is 16 residues long. This CDR3 reads CASSSRLAGSTDTQYF. CDR3 nucleotides: TGTGCCAGCAGCTCCCGACTAGCGGGGAGCACAGATACGCAGTATTTT.

This clone was counted at least ten times. This sequence joins TRBV7-2 and TRBJ2-7; 9 bases are shared with TRBD2. V lost 3 bases, J lost 2 bases, and 5 bases stayed unmatched. Germline V CDR1 and CDR2: SGHTA, FQGNSA. The CDR3 is 15 residues long. For the CDR3, the DNA is TGTGCCAGCAGCTTTGGGACTAGCAGTACCTACGAGCAGTACTTC. Protein sequence: CASSFGTSSTYEQYF.

This clone occurred many times. The chain couples TRBV19 to TRBJ1-5; a weak D match, TRBD1 (5 bases). V lost 2 bases and J lost 4, with 9 bases in between. This CDR3 comprises 14 residues. CDR1 LNHDA and CDR2 SQIVND come from the germline V gene (reference sequence). The CDR3 DNA follows: TGTGCCAGTAGTATACGGGACCTTAATCAGCCCCAGCATTTT. Amino acid sequence: CASSIRDLNQPQHF.

This clone has more than one count but fewer than ten. At one of its ends the junction is not consistent with the germline gene, which may arise from a read error. V is TRBV12-3 or TRBV12-4 and J is TRBJ1-2, with D unresolved. The CDR3 runs to 12 residues. The CDR3 DNA reads TGTGCCAGCAGTTCGACTAACTATGGCTGCACCTTC. It yields the protein CASSSTNYGCTF.

Concerning this clone: The conserved closing phenylalanine or tryptophan is absent in this CDR3, likely reflecting a read error. The DNA is omitted, as the CDR3 cannot be located on it reliably, and the CDR3 follows TCRdb's listing. The rearrangement uses TRBV9 and TRBJ1-1. The CDR3 is 11 residues long, ends included. CDR1 SGDLS and CDR2 YYNGEE come from the germline V gene. The CDR3 region is CASSPVGMVFS.

The sample holds many counts of this clone. V is TRBV6-1 and J is TRBJ2-7; 10 positions match TRBD2. From germline, CDR1 is MNHNS and CDR2 SASEGT. The V segment lost 3 bases and the J segment 3 bases; nucleotides outside the gene matches: 2. CDR3 size: 14 residues. The CDR3 nucleotides are TGTGCCAGCAGTGATAGCGGGGGGTTCTACGAGCAGTACTTC. Residues: CASSDSGGFYEQYF.

At least ten counts were recorded for this clone. V is TRBV6-1 and J is TRBJ1-2; no clear D. The V gene lost 1 base and the J gene lost 8 bases, with 8 bases spanning the gap. The V gene's germline CDR1 is MNHNS and CDR2 SASEGT. The CDR3 contains 12 residues. As DNA, the CDR3 is TGTGCCAGCAGTGAAGTAAGGACCGGCTACACCTTC. Amino acids: CASSEVRTGYTF.

This clone was counted many times. The V and J genes are TRBV6-1 and TRBJ1-5; a possible D gene is TRBD1 (5 bases). Germline CDR1 MNHNS, CDR2 SASEGT. V dropped 2 bases and J dropped 4 bases, with 12 bases sitting between them. CDR3 length: 15 amino acids. CDR3 sequence (DNA): TGTGCCAGCAGTGAATACGTAAAGGGGAATCAGCCCCAGCATTTT. Encoded protein: CASSEYVKGNQPQHF.

CDR3 loop: CSARVRLAGQTTGELFF. For the CDR3, the DNA is TGCAGTGCTAGAGTTAGACTAGCGGGGCAGACCACCGGGGAGCTGTTTTTT. The chain uses TRBV20-1 and TRBJ2-2; 11 bases agree with TRBD2. CDR1 and CDR2 from the germline V gene are DFQATT and SNEGSKA (reference sequence). This CDR3 region has 17 residues. J lost 4 bases, V lost 1 base, and 8 bases had no gene match.

This clone was observed many times. With a much larger clone just one base away, this may be a read error. This sample also contains other DNA sequences that code for the same CDR3. The chain carries TRBV4-1 and TRBJ2-1; D might be TRBD2 (6 bases). V was clipped by 5 bases and J by 9 bases, with 23 bases between them. Germline assignment: CDR1 MGHRA and CDR2 YSYEKL. This CDR3 has 16 amino acids. The CDR3 bases are TGCGCCAGCAGCTTCCGCCGGGACTTAAAGCTCGGTGAGCAGTTCTTC. This codes for CASSFRRDLKLGEQFF.

At least ten counts were recorded for this clone. V is TRBV3-1 and J is TRBJ2-6, with a tentative D call TRBD1 (6 bases). Germline-derived CDR1 and CDR2 are LGHDT and YNNKEL (reference sequence). Trimming took 1 base from V and 9 from J, leaving 10 bases between them. The CDR3 sequence is 14 residues long. In DNA, the CDR3 is TGTGCCAGCAGCCAAGGGACAGAAGTCAACGTCCTGACTTTC. Its translation is CASSQGTEVNVLTF.

This clone was seen a handful of times. This may stem from a read error, because a much larger clone lies one nucleotide away. The rearrangement uses TRBV6-1 and TRBJ2-1; D may be TRBD2 (5 bases). The CDR3 is 13 amino acids. CDR1 is MNHNS, CDR2 SASEGT, per germline. Trimming left V 6 bases short and J 10 bases short, with 16 bases between. CDR3 residues: CASRRVHRGEQFF. Written as DNA, the CDR3 is TGTGCCAGCAGACGTGTCCACAGAGGGGAGCAGTTCTTC.

About this clone itself: Other DNA sequences within the sample encode an identical CDR3. The rearrangement joins TRBV5-1 to TRBJ2-7, with D tentatively TRBD1 (5 bases). CDR1 and CDR2 (germline): SGHRS, YFSETQ. The length of the CDR3 is 13 residues. Trimming removed 4 bases from V and 7 bases from J, with 15 bases in between. The CDR3 loop is CASSTHRGGEQYF. The CDR3 DNA reads TGCGCCAGCAGCACCCATAGGGGCGGAGAGCAGTACTTC.

This clone was seen ten or more times. The rearrangement uses TRBV18 and TRBJ2-3, with TRBD2 identical over 13 bases. There are 16 residues in the CDR3. From germline, CDR1 is KGHSH and CDR2 LQKENI. Trimming at V came to 4 bases and at J to 6 bases, leaving 7 bases not matched to a gene. As DNA, the CDR3 is TGTGCCAGCTCACGAAGGACTAGCGGGAGTAGGGATACGCAGTATTTT. Protein sequence: CASSRRTSGSRDTQYF.

This clone was seen many times. The chain is built from TRBV11-1 and TRBJ2-1; possibly TRBD2 for D (5 bases). Looked up from germline, CDR1 is SGHAT and CDR2 is FQDESV (reference sequence). V lost 1 base, J lost 3 bases, and 7 bases lay in between. The CDR3 spans 14 residues. CDR3 in DNA: TGTGCCAGCAGCTTAGAAGGAGGCTACAATGAGCAGTTCTTC. Its translation: CASSLEGGYNEQFF.

Comment on this clone: An end of the junction does not agree with germline; a read error may underlie this. The chain employs TRBV7-2 and TRBJ1-6; the match to TRBD1 covers 9 bases. Germline lookup yields CDR1 SGHTA and CDR2 FQGNSA. CDR3 length equals 13 residues. CDR3 in DNA: TGTTCCAGCAGAGACAGGGGGAATTCACCCCTCCACTTT. Amino acid sequence: CSSRDRGNSPLHF.

Turning to this clone: At one end, the junction sequence differs from germline, possibly due to a read error. The CDR3 spells CSSSPTPGEGTDTQYF. Here the CDR3 DNA reads TGTTCCAGCAGCCCGACCCCAGGGGAGGGCACAGATACGCAGTATTTT. This chain joins TRBV11-2 and TRBJ2-3; D tentatively fits TRBD1 or TRBD2 (6 bases each). The germline V gene has CDR1 SGHAT and CDR2 FQNNGV. This CDR3 is built from 16 residues.

In its sample, this clone is medium-sized. J is TRBJ2-7 and V is TRBV20-1; 13 nucleotides agree with TRBD2. The length of the CDR3 is 14 residues. CDR1 is DFQATT and CDR2 is SNEGSKA in the germline V gene (reference sequence). V trimming: 0 bases; J trimming: 9 bases; junction bases outside the gene matches: 5. The CDR3 DNA follows: TGCAGTGCTAGAGACCCGGGACTAGCGGGAAGGCAGTACTTC. It encodes CSARDPGLAGRQYF.

This clone was seen at least ten times. V is TRBV6-1 and J is TRBJ2-3, with 7 bases lining up with TRBD2. Germline V lookup: CDR1 MNHNS, CDR2 SASEGT. The CDR3 contains 16 residues. The V segment lost 6 bases and the J segment 7 bases; nucleotides outside the gene matches: 16. CDR3 sequence: CASSLSWREPLNTQYF. The CDR3 bases are TGTGCCAGCAGCCTTTCGTGGCGGGAGCCCCTCAATACGCAGTATTTT.

The chain couples TRBV6-2 or TRBV6-3 to TRBJ2-5; TRBD2 aligns across 7 bases. CDR3 length equals 14 residues. The V and J ends lost 6 bases and 2 bases, in that order; junction bases with no gene match: 6. From germline, CDR1 is MNHEY and CDR2 SVGEGT. As DNA, the CDR3 is TGTGCCAGCAGGCGAGCGGGACCGCAAGAGACCCAGTACTTC. It yields the protein CASRRAGPQETQYF.

In this sample, this clone turned up many times. The genes are TRBV4-1 and TRBJ1-5, with D perhaps matching TRBD1 (5 bases). V gave up 1 base and J gave up 7 bases, with 17 bases separating them. CDR1 MGHRA and CDR2 YSYEKL come from the germline V gene. CDR3 length: 16 residues. CDR3 nucleotide sequence: TGCGCCAGCAGCCAAGTTTTAGGGGAGAGGGGACAGCCCCAGCATTTT. The encoded protein is CASSQVLGERGQPQHF.

This clone was seen many times. This chain connects TRBV12-3 or TRBV12-4 to TRBJ2-1; TRBD2 aligns across 16 bases. The J segment lost 9 bases and the V segment lost 3 bases, leaving 5 bases of the junction unmatched. The CDR3 loop spans 16 amino acids. The CDR3: CASSLGTSGRVIEQFF. CDR3 sequence (DNA): TGTGCCAGCAGTTTGGGGACTAGCGGGAGGGTAATTGAGCAGTTCTTC.

This clone was seen many times. J is TRBJ2-1 and V is TRBV7-8; TRBD2 is a possible D gene (5 bases). The germline CDR1 and CDR2 sequences are SGHVS and FQNEAQ. This CDR3 contains 13 residues. V was shortened by 0 bases and J by 9 bases, with 9 bases between the two germline ends. The CDR3 protein is CASSLAGDVEQFF. In nucleotides, the CDR3 is TGTGCCAGCAGCTTAGCCGGGGATGTTGAGCAGTTCTTC.